Listed below are T cell receptor beta chains from one sample, sequenced in a study of blood T cell repertoires in COVID-19. The assay was immunoSEQ multiplex PCR, and TCRdb's table has in-frame clones only and misses some. The sample carries about 240,000 clones, around 87% recorded once. The material sequenced was peripheral blood. The receptor source for this set is a man between 60 and 75 years old who had recovered from COVID-19. Each CDR3 is given with its conserved first and last residue. D genes are given only for firm matches. Clone size appears in some rows only: once, few, many, or a class for an expanded clone.

v_gene,j_gene,d_gene,abundance,CDR3nt,CDR3aa
TRBV5-1,TRBJ2-3,TRBD1,-,TGCGCCAGCAGCCGAGGACAGGGTACAGATACGCAGTATTTT,CASSRGQGTDTQYF
TRBV5-1,TRBJ2-2,-,-,TGCGCCAGCAGTTTACAGGGAAACACCGGGGAGCTGTTTTTT,CASSLQGNTGELFF
TRBV18,TRBJ2-1,-,-,TGTGCCAGCTCACCTAGTAGTAACAATGAGCAGTTCTTC,CASSPSSNNEQFF
TRBV6-5,TRBJ1-6,-,once,TGTGCCAGCAGTCCCTATCCGGGGTGGAATTCACCCCTCCACTTT,CASSPYPGWNSPLHF
TRBV6-5,TRBJ1-2,-,few,TGTGCCAGTCGTCCGGGAGCTAACTATGGCTACACCTTC,CASRPGANYGYTF
TRBV14,TRBJ1-6,-,-,TGTGCCAGCAGCCAAGAGATCAGGAATTCACCCCTCCACTTT,CASSQEIRNSPLHF
TRBV4-1,TRBJ2-7,-,-,TGCGCCAGCAGCCAAGACTCTCGGAGGCCCACCGACTACGAGCAGTACTTC,CASSQDSRRPTDYEQYF
TRBV6-6,TRBJ2-1,TRBD2,-,TGTGCCAGCAGCTTAGCGGGGGGTTGGGAGCAGTTCTTC,CASSLAGGWEQFF
TRBV7-2,TRBJ2-3,TRBD2,-,TGTGCCAGCAGCTCGGGACTAGGCACAGATACGCAGTATTTT,CASSSGLGTDTQYF
TRBV5-5,TRBJ2-1,-,-,TGTGCCAGCAGCCCCGGACAGTACAATGAGCAGTTCTTC,CASSPGQYNEQFF
TRBV6-5,TRBJ2-7,TRBD1,-,TGTGCCACTAGGGGGACAGGGTCCTACGAGCAGTACTTC,CATRGTGSYEQYF
TRBV6-1,TRBJ1-6,-,-,TGTGCCAGCAGTGACGGTAATTCACCCCTCCACTTT,CASSDGNSPLHF
TRBV6-1,TRBJ1-5,TRBD1,-,TGTGCCAGCAGTGAAGAAGGGGGCAGAAGTCAGCCCCAGCATTTT,CASSEEGGRSQPQHF
TRBV6-6,TRBJ1-2,-,-,TGTGCCAGCAAAAAGTCAGGGTTCTATGGCTACACCTTC,CASKKSGFYGYTF
TRBV28,TRBJ2-3,TRBD1,-,TGTGCCAGCAGGACCAGACAGGGGGTTAACCCAGATACGCAGTATTTT,CASRTRQGVNPDTQYF
TRBV4-1,TRBJ1-5,TRBD1,-,TGCGCCAGCAGCCAAGATTCTAACAGGGGAGAACTTCAGCCCCAGCATTTT,CASSQDSNRGELQPQHF
TRBV12-3/TRBV12-4,TRBJ2-1,-,-,TGTGCCAGCAGTTTAGAAGCATATAATGAGCAGTTCTTC,CASSLEAYNEQFF
TRBV6-5,TRBJ1-4,TRBD1,-,TGTGCCAGCAGTCACCGGGACAGGGTTGAAAAACTGTTTTTT,CASSHRDRVEKLFF
TRBV7-8,TRBJ2-1,-,-,TGTGCCAGCAGCTTAGGGGACACGACTAAGCAGTTCTTC,CASSLGDTTKQFF
TRBV5-1,TRBJ2-1,TRBD2,-,TGCGCCAGCAGCTTGGAAGCGGGGGCCTCCTACAATGAGCAGTTCTTC,CASSLEAGASYNEQFF
TRBV2,TRBJ1-4,-,-,TGTGCCAGCAGCGCCGACAGACCTAATGAAAAACTGTTTTTT,CASSADRPNEKLFF
TRBV2,TRBJ1-3,TRBD1,-,TGTGCCAGCACCCGACAGGGCTCTGGAAACACCATATATTTT,CASTRQGSGNTIYF
TRBV2,TRBJ1-5,-,-,TGTGCCAGCAAACTCAATAGCAATCAGCCCCAGCATTTT,CASKLNSNQPQHF
TRBV21-1,TRBJ2-7,-,-,TGTGCCAGCAGCAAAGGGACAGGGAGGTCCTACGAGCAGTACTTC,CASSKGTGRSYEQYF
TRBV27,TRBJ2-2,TRBD1,-,TGTGCCAGCAGTTTCGGGGACAGATACACCGGGGAGCTGTTTTTT,CASSFGDRYTGELFF
TRBV24-1,TRBJ2-3,TRBD2,-,TGTGCCACCAGTGGCCTAGCGGGGGGGGATACGCAGTATTTT,CATSGLAGGDTQYF
TRBV5-1,TRBJ2-3,TRBD1,-,TGCGCCAGCAGCGCGACAGGGGGAATGGATACGCAGTATTTT,CASSATGGMDTQYF
TRBV7-2,TRBJ2-3,-,-,TGTGCCAGCAGGAAGACAGGTTTCACAGATACGCAGTATTTT,CASRKTGFTDTQYF
TRBV5-5,TRBJ1-1,TRBD1,once,TGTGCCAGCAGCTTGGGACAGGGCCCGGACACTGAAGCTTTCTTT,CASSLGQGPDTEAFF
TRBV5-1,TRBJ2-2,-,-,TGCGCCAGCAGCTTGTTTAGCGAGAACACCGGGGAGCTGTTTTTT,CASSLFSENTGELFF
TRBV27,TRBJ1-2,-,-,TGTGCCAGCAGGTGGCCGCCCCACCAGGGCTATGGCTACACCTTC,CASRWPPHQGYGYTF
TRBV28,TRBJ1-6,-,-,TGTGCCAGCAGGCTTGCCGGGAATAATTCACCCCTCCACTTT,CASRLAGNNSPLHF
TRBV27,TRBJ2-7,TRBD1,-,TGTGCCAGCTCCCCTTCCCCAGGGGGCGGTTACGAGCAGTACTTC,CASSPSPGGGYEQYF
TRBV4-2,TRBJ1-6,-,few,TGTGCCAGCAGCCAAGAGGGCGCAAATTCACCCCTCCACTTT,CASSQEGANSPLHF
TRBV11-3,TRBJ2-1,TRBD1,-,TGTGCCAGCAGCTCGGACAGGGTCGGTGGTGAGCAGTTCTTC,CASSSDRVGGEQFF
TRBV19,TRBJ2-7,-,-,TGTGCCAGTAGTAAGAGTGGCACAGCTGGAGAGCAGTACTTC,CASSKSGTAGEQYF
TRBV7-9,TRBJ2-3,TRBD2,-,TGTGCCAGCAGCTTAATAGCGGGGGGCACAGATACGCAGTATTTT,CASSLIAGGTDTQYF
TRBV11-2,TRBJ2-7,-,-,TGTGCCAGCAGCTTAGTGCAGGGCTCATCCTACGAGCAGTACTTC,CASSLVQGSSYEQYF
TRBV2,TRBJ2-2,-,-,TGTGCCAGCAGTGAATTGGGGGGAAACACCGGGGAGCTGTTTTTT,CASSELGGNTGELFF
TRBV30,TRBJ1-6,-,-,TGTGCCTGGAGTATCTCAGGCCGGTCCGTCCACTTT,CAWSISGRSVHF
TRBV19,TRBJ1-2,-,-,TGTGCCACTCAGGCGTATGGCTACACCTTC,CATQAYGYTF
TRBV28,TRBJ1-1,-,-,TGTGCCAGCAGTTTTGGGGGCGCGGGTCAGATCGAAGCTTTCTTT,CASSFGGAGQIEAFF